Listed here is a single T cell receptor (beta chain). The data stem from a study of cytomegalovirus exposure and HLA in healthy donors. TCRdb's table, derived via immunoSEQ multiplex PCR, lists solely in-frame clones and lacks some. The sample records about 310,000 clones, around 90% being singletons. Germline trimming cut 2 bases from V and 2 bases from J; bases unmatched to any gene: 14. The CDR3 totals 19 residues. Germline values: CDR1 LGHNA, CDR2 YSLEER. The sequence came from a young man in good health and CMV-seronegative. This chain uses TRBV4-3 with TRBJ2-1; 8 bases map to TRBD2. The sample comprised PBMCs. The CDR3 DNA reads TGCGCCAGCAGCCAATACTCACTCCGGGGGGGCTCTGCCTACAATGAGCAGTTCTTC. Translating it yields CASSQYSLRGGSAYNEQFF.